The 20 T cell receptor beta chains presented below share a single source sample, sequenced in a study of graft-versus-host responses after intestinal transplantation. These receptors are not linked to any known antigen. The data were produced by immunoSEQ multiplex PCR, yet TCRdb's version contains in-frame clones alone and is incomplete. The sample lists around 87,000 clones; less than 95% were seen once. The specimen comprised unstimulated CD8+ T cells sorted from spleen or lymph node cells, sampled before transplant. These receptors were obtained from a human donor who was the organ donor for an intestinal transplant.

The V call is TRBV27, the J call TRBJ1-1, with 10 bases aligning to TRBD1. The germline CDR1 and CDR2 sequences are MNHEY and SMNVEV (reference sequence). V was clipped by 5 bases and J by 5 bases; unmatched bases: 5. CDR3 length: 14 residues. The CDR3 DNA reads TGTGCCAGCAGTATGACAGGGGGCTATACTGAAGCTTTCTTT. Amino acid sequence: CASSMTGGYTEAFF.

V gene TRBV7-9 combines with J gene TRBJ2-2; TRBD2 is a possible D gene (6 bases). Between the trimmed V and J ends, which lost 1 base and 3 bases, there was a span of 9 bases. The CDR3 length is 15 residues. CDR1 SEHNR and CDR2 FQNEAQ come from the germline V gene (reference sequence). The CDR3 loop is CASSLEGGDTGELFF. The CDR3 DNA reads TGTGCCAGCAGCTTAGAGGGAGGAGACACCGGGGAGCTGTTTTTT.

The V gene is TRBV15, the J gene TRBJ2-7; 8 bases fit TRBD1. The trim removed 1 base at V and 6 bases at J, leaving 11 bases unmatched. Germline V gene data show CDR1 as LNHNV and CDR2 as YYDKDF (reference sequence). The CDR3 runs 16 residues. The CDR3 here is CATSRVRADRVPEQYF. The CDR3 DNA follows: TGTGCCACCAGCAGAGTGCGGGCGGACAGGGTCCCCGAGCAGTACTTC. Variable domain in full (rest from reference TRBV15 and TRBJ2-7): DAMVIQNPRYQVTQFGKPVTLSCSQTLNHNVMYWYQQKSSQAPKLLFHYYDKDFNNEADTPDNFQSRRPNTSFCFLDIRSPGLGDTAMYLCATSRVRADRVPEQYFGPGTRLTVT.

The V call is TRBV27, the J call TRBJ2-1, with 13 bases lining up with TRBD2. Germline CDR1 MNHEY, CDR2 SMNVEV (reference sequence). V lost 5 bases and J lost 4; bases outside the gene matches: 8. This CDR3 is 17 amino acids long. CDR3 loop: CASSARTSGGLYNEQFF. DNA of the CDR3: TGTGCCAGCAGTGCTCGGACTAGCGGGGGCTTATACAATGAGCAGTTCTTC.

This chain uses TRBV6-5 with TRBJ1-4; unclear D gene. This CDR3 spans 13 amino acids. V lost 6 bases, J lost 7 bases, and 12 bases lay in between. Germline V CDR1 and CDR2: MNHEY, SVGAGI. CDR3 sequence: CASRITLGEKLFF. The CDR3 nucleotides read TGTGCCAGCAGAATTACCCTAGGTGAAAAACTGTTTTTT.

The chain combines TRBV19 with TRBJ1-4; D possibly corresponds to TRBD1 (5 bases). The CDR3 runs 13 residues. CDR1 is LNHDA, CDR2 SQIVND, per germline (reference sequence). Trimming left V 7 bases short and J 11 bases short, with 17 bases between. CDR3 coding DNA: TGTGCCAGTAACTACCCTCTTGACAGTAAACTGTTTTTT. It translates to CASNYPLDSKLFF.

V and J are TRBV4-1 and TRBJ2-3, with no clear D. This CDR3 is 13 amino acids long. V dropped 8 bases and J dropped 1 base, with 10 bases sitting between them. Germline CDR1 is MGHRA and CDR2 is YSYEKL. CDR3 nucleotide sequence: TGCGCCAGCGGAAGTGAGGGCACAGATACGCAGTATTTT. Amino acid sequence: CASGSEGTDTQYF.

The chain employs TRBV29-1 and TRBJ1-1; 8 bases are shared with TRBD1. V trimming: 6 bases; J trimming: 6 bases; junction bases outside the gene matches: 9. This CDR3 contains 13 residues. Per the germline V gene, CDR1 is SQVTM and CDR2 is ANQGSEA. DNA for the CDR3: TGCAGCGTCGCCGACAGGGGAGGGTCTGAAGCTTTCTTT. Its protein product is CSVADRGGSEAFF.

V gene TRBV9 combines with J gene TRBJ2-6, with D uncertain. With 3 bases removed from V and 0 bases from J, the gap between germline ends came to 4 bases. From germline, CDR1 is SGDLS and CDR2 YYNGEE. This CDR3 has 14 amino acids. This CDR3 is CASSGLSGANVLTF. In DNA, the CDR3 is TGTGCCAGCAGCGGGCTCTCTGGGGCCAACGTCCTGACTTTC.

The J gene is TRBJ2-1, the V gene TRBV5-6, with 9 bases aligning to TRBD2. From germline, CDR1 is SGHDT and CDR2 YYEEEE. Germline trimming cut 0 bases from V and 3 bases from J; bases unmatched to any gene: 4. The CDR3 spans 16 residues. The CDR3 region is CASSLVAAGGYNEQFF. DNA of the CDR3: TGTGCCAGCAGCTTGGTTGCAGCGGGGGGCTACAATGAGCAGTTCTTC.

The J gene is TRBJ1-5, the V gene TRBV5-8; 8 bases map to TRBD1. Germline V gene data show CDR1 as SGHTS and CDR2 as YDEGEE. V was pared by 2 bases and J by 6 bases, with 7 bases of the junction left unmatched. The CDR3 contains 15 residues. CDR3 protein: CASSFWQGAGQPQHF. The DNA for the CDR3 is TGTGCCAGCAGCTTCTGGCAGGGGGCGGGTCAGCCCCAGCATTTT.

The chain has TRBV5-8 and TRBJ2-2, with 12 bases that match TRBD1. Germline V lookup: CDR1 SGHTS, CDR2 YDEGEE. V gave up 6 bases and J gave up 6 bases; unmatched junction bases: 9. The CDR3 consists of 16 residues. The CDR3 loop is CASNPTGTGGSGELFF. The CDR3 DNA reads TGTGCCAGCAACCCGACCGGGACAGGGGGCTCCGGGGAGCTGTTTTTT.

This clone showed up just once. DNA for the CDR3: TGTGCCAGCAGTTGGGGGGGGAGGTACAATGAGCAGTTCTTC. Translation gives CASSWGGRYNEQFF. The V and J genes are TRBV27 and TRBJ2-1, with 7 bases identical to TRBD2. After removal of 4 bases from V and 4 bases from J, the junction contained 4 bases not matched to a gene. The CDR3 totals 14 residues. CDR1 and CDR2 (germline): MNHEY, SMNVEV (reference sequence).

The rearrangement joins TRBV27 to TRBJ1-2, with TRBD1 matching over 8 bases. Germline-derived CDR1 and CDR2 are MNHEY and SMNVEV (reference sequence). This CDR3 has 18 residues. V was pared by 2 bases and J by 3 bases, with 14 bases of the junction left unmatched. CDR3 DNA: TGTGCCAGCAGTTTAACCCCTTTTCCAGGGGGCAAAGACTATGGCTACACCTTC. It is translated as CASSLTPFPGGKDYGYTF.

This chain connects TRBV6-1 to TRBJ2-5, with D possibly TRBD1 on 5 matching bases. CDR3 length equals 13 residues. V shed 1 base and J shed 5 bases, with 8 bases lying between them. Germline CDR1 and CDR2: MNHNS and SASEGT. CDR3 amino acids: CASSEGRAETQYF. The DNA for the CDR3 is TGTGCCAGCAGTGAAGGCAGGGCGGAGACCCAGTACTTC.

For the CDR3, the DNA is TGTGCCAGCAGCCTCGGGATCGGCCGCTACGAGCAGTACTTC. Its protein product is CASSLGIGRYEQYF. The V gene is TRBV7-2, the J gene TRBJ2-7; maybe TRBD2 (5 bases). The CDR3 covers 14 residues. V lost 5 bases, J lost 3 bases, and 14 bases lay in between. Per germline, CDR1 SGHTA and CDR2 FQGNSA.

The V call is TRBV9, the J call TRBJ2-2; D gene unclear. The CDR3 has 15 amino acids. Trimming took 0 bases from V and 2 from J, leaving 8 bases between them. Germline CDR1 is SGDLS and CDR2 is YYNGEE. Here the CDR3 reads CASSVGTSNTGELFF. CDR3 DNA sequence: TGTGCCAGCAGCGTAGGAACATCCAACACCGGGGAGCTGTTTTTT.

The chain is built from TRBV5-6 and TRBJ1-1; D remains ambiguous. The CDR3 extends over 12 amino acids. V was pared by 3 bases and J by 6 bases, with 9 bases between. Looked up from germline, CDR1 is SGHDT and CDR2 is YYEEEE. CDR3 loop: CASSSGGPEAFF. The CDR3 DNA sequence: TGTGCCAGCAGCTCGGGAGGTCCTGAAGCTTTCTTT.

The V and J genes are TRBV19 and TRBJ1-5; weak D call: TRBD1 (6 bases). The CDR3 consists of 14 residues. The germline CDR1 and CDR2 sequences are LNHDA and SQIVND (reference sequence). With 6 bases removed from V and 7 bases from J, the gap between germline ends came to 16 bases. In DNA form, the CDR3 reads TGTGCCAGTAGCCCCGGGACACCCCTCCAGCCCCAGCATTTT. Translated, it gives CASSPGTPLQPQHF.

The V gene is TRBV5-6, the J gene TRBJ2-5, with 7 bases that match TRBD2. Per germline, CDR1 SGHDT and CDR2 YYEEEE. The CDR3 has 15 amino acids. Trimming at V came to 4 bases and at J to 3 bases, leaving 9 bases not matched to a gene. The DNA of the CDR3 is TGTGCCAGCAGCCCCATCGCGAGCGGGGAAGAGACCCAGTACTTC. Protein: CASSPIASGEETQYF. The full variable domain, its missing parts supplied by reference TRBV5-6 and TRBJ2-5, is DAGVTQSPTHLIKTRGQQVTLRCSPKSGHDTVSWYQQALGQGPQFIFQYYEEEERQRGNFPDRFSGHQFPNYSSELNVNALLLGDSALYLCASSPIASGEETQYFGPGTRLLVL.